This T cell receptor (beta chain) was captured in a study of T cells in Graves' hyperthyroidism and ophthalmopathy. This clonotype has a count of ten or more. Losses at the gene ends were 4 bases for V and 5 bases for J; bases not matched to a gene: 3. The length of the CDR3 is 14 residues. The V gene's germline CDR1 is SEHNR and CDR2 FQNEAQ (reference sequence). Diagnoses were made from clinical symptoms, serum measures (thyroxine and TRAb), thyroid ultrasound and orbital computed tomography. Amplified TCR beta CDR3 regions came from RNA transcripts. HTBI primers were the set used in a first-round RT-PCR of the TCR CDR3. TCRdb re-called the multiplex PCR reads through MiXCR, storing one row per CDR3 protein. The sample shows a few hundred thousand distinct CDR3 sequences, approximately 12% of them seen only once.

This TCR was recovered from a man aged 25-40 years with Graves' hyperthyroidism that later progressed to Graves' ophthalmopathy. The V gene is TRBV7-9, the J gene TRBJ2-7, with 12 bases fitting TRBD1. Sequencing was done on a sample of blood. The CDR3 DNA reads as TGTGCCAGCAGCTGGGGGACAGGGGGCCACGAGCAGTACTTC. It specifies CASSWGTGGHEQYF.